These T cell receptor beta chains were read from a single sample in a study of blood T cell repertoires in COVID-19. Data came from immunoSEQ multiplex PCR; TCRdb stores just in-frame clones and leaves some out. This sample carries some 160,000 clones, 75% to 85% of them seen once, and the ten largest clones take more than 1.5%. Sequencing used peripheral blood. The receptors were gathered from a human donor in a cohort sampled during active COVID-19. Both conserved end residues are part of each CDR3. The D gene is left open where the match is weak. The listing skips clone size in some rows; elsewhere it reads once, few, many or a size class.

clone size: few
J gene: TRBJ1-5
D gene: NA
V gene: TRBV27
CDR3 length: 14
CDR3 protein: CASSLSTGSQPQHF
CDR3 DNA: TGTGCCAGCAGTTTATCGACAGGATCCCAGCCCCAGCATTTT

clone size: NA
J gene: TRBJ1-3
D gene: TRBD1
V gene: TRBV29-1
CDR3 length: 16
CDR3 protein: CSVEGTGYGSGNTIYF
CDR3 DNA: TGCAGCGTTGAAGGGACAGGGTATGGGTCTGGAAACACCATATATTTT

clone size: NA
J gene: TRBJ1-4
D gene: NA
V gene: TRBV3-1/TRBV3-2
CDR3 length: 15
CDR3 protein: CASSQQGGTNEKLFF
CDR3 DNA: TGTGCCAGCAGCCAACAGGGAGGGACTAATGAAAAACTGTTTTTT

clone size: NA
J gene: TRBJ2-3
D gene: NA
V gene: TRBV15
CDR3 length: 18
CDR3 protein: CATSGSDGPDWSTDTQYF
CDR3 DNA: TGTGCCACCAGCGGGTCGGACGGCCCGGACTGGAGCACAGATACGCAGTATTTT

clone size: NA
J gene: TRBJ2-2
D gene: TRBD2
V gene: TRBV5-5
CDR3 length: 16
CDR3 protein: CASSPRGTMNTGELFF
CDR3 DNA: TGTGCCAGCAGCCCCCGGGGGACTATGAACACCGGGGAGCTGTTTTTT

clone size: NA
J gene: TRBJ2-1
D gene: TRBD2
V gene: TRBV7-2
CDR3 length: 16
CDR3 protein: CASSSRTSGSRPEQFF
CDR3 DNA: TGTGCCAGCAGCTCCCGGACTAGCGGGAGTCGTCCTGAGCAGTTCTTC

clone size: few
J gene: TRBJ2-7
D gene: NA
V gene: TRBV14
CDR3 length: 14
CDR3 protein: CASSHDWQAYEQYF
CDR3 DNA: TGTGCCAGCAGCCACGATTGGCAGGCCTACGAGCAGTACTTC

clone size: once
J gene: TRBJ2-5
D gene: NA
V gene: TRBV18
CDR3 length: 15
CDR3 protein: CASSPEPAGEETQYF
CDR3 DNA: TGTGCCAGCTCACCAGAGCCGGCAGGGGAAGAGACCCAGTACTTC

clone size: NA
J gene: TRBJ2-2
D gene: NA
V gene: TRBV28
CDR3 length: 16
CDR3 protein: CASSLGPSSWAGELFF
CDR3 DNA: TGTGCCAGCAGTCTAGGGCCTAGCTCCTGGGCCGGGGAGCTGTTTTTT

clone size: NA
J gene: TRBJ1-2
D gene: NA
V gene: TRBV6-6
CDR3 length: 15
CDR3 protein: CASSYAPSPNYGYTF
CDR3 DNA: TGTGCCAGCAGTTACGCCCCGAGCCCTAACTATGGCTACACCTTC

clone size: once
J gene: TRBJ2-3
D gene: NA
V gene: TRBV5-1
CDR3 length: 13
CDR3 protein: CASSALDADTQYF
CDR3 DNA: TGCGCCAGCAGCGCCTTAGATGCAGATACGCAGTATTTT

clone size: NA
J gene: TRBJ1-6
D gene: NA
V gene: TRBV2
CDR3 length: 17
CDR3 protein: CATSGNRFIPPHSPLHF
CDR3 DNA: TGTGCCACCAGTGGGAACAGGTTTATTCCCCCCCATTCACCCCTCCACTTT

clone size: NA
J gene: TRBJ1-2
D gene: NA
V gene: TRBV27
CDR3 length: 13
CDR3 protein: CASSSHKGGGYTF
CDR3 DNA: TGTGCCAGCAGTTCCCATAAGGGAGGAGGCTACACCTTC

clone size: NA
J gene: TRBJ1-2
D gene: NA
V gene: TRBV10-2
CDR3 length: 15
CDR3 protein: CASSDLAPGDYGYTF
CDR3 DNA: TGCGCCAGCAGTGACTTGGCCCCAGGGGACTATGGCTACACCTTC

clone size: NA
J gene: TRBJ2-7
D gene: TRBD2
V gene: TRBV3-1/TRBV3-2
CDR3 length: 20
CDR3 protein: CASILPRRVSGTPYTYEQYF
CDR3 DNA: TGTGCCAGCATTCTCCCACGACGGGTCAGCGGGACTCCATATACCTACGAGCAGTACTTC

clone size: NA
J gene: TRBJ2-3
D gene: NA
V gene: TRBV21-1
CDR3 length: 18
CDR3 protein: CASSKIRGMNKGVDTQYF
CDR3 DNA: TGTGCCAGCAGCAAAATCAGAGGTATGAACAAGGGGGTCGATACGCAGTATTTT

clone size: NA
J gene: TRBJ1-3
D gene: TRBD1
V gene: TRBV7-9
CDR3 length: 17
CDR3 protein: CASSLVTPGGRGNTIYF
CDR3 DNA: TGTGCCAGCAGCTTAGTTACTCCAGGGGGCCGTGGAAACACCATATATTTT

clone size: NA
J gene: TRBJ1-4
D gene: NA
V gene: TRBV4-3
CDR3 length: 18
CDR3 protein: CASSQVAGRADYNEKLFF
CDR3 DNA: TGCGCCAGCAGCCAAGTAGCAGGCAGGGCGGACTACAATGAAAAACTGTTTTTT

clone size: NA
J gene: TRBJ1-5
D gene: NA
V gene: TRBV11-2
CDR3 length: 15
CDR3 protein: CASSLYEGPNQPQHF
CDR3 DNA: TGTGCCAGCAGCTTATATGAGGGTCCTAATCAGCCCCAGCATTTT

clone size: NA
J gene: TRBJ2-6
D gene: NA
V gene: TRBV4-2
CDR3 length: 13
CDR3 protein: CASRSSGANVLTF
CDR3 DNA: TGTGCCAGCCGGAGCTCTGGGGCCAACGTCCTGACTTTC

clone size: NA
J gene: TRBJ2-7
D gene: TRBD1
V gene: TRBV5-1
CDR3 length: 16
CDR3 protein: CASSFRQGVRTYEQYF
CDR3 DNA: TGCGCCAGCAGCTTCAGACAGGGGGTAAGGACCTACGAGCAGTACTTC

clone size: NA
J gene: TRBJ2-7
D gene: NA
V gene: TRBV25-1
CDR3 length: 14
CDR3 protein: CASSDPGAPYEQYF
CDR3 DNA: TGTGCCAGCAGTGATCCGGGAGCCCCCTACGAGCAGTACTTC

clone size: NA
J gene: TRBJ2-7
D gene: TRBD1
V gene: TRBV5-3
CDR3 length: 16
CDR3 protein: CARSLVVTGGYNEQYF
CDR3 DNA: TGTGCCAGAAGCTTGGTTGTGACAGGGGGTTATAACGAGCAGTACTTC

clone size: NA
J gene: TRBJ1-1
D gene: NA
V gene: TRBV5-1
CDR3 length: 15
CDR3 protein: CASSYYGEGRTEAFF
CDR3 DNA: TGCGCCAGCAGCTATTATGGGGAGGGGCGAACTGAAGCTTTCTTT

clone size: NA
J gene: TRBJ2-5
D gene: TRBD1
V gene: TRBV28
CDR3 length: 12
CDR3 protein: CASGTDQETQYF
CDR3 DNA: TGTGCCAGCGGGACAGACCAAGAGACCCAGTACTTC

clone size: NA
J gene: TRBJ2-2
D gene: NA
V gene: TRBV3-1/TRBV3-2
CDR3 length: 13
CDR3 protein: CASSQSYTGELFF
CDR3 DNA: TGTGCCAGCAGCCAATCATACACCGGGGAGCTGTTTTTT

clone size: NA
J gene: TRBJ2-2
D gene: TRBD1
V gene: TRBV7-3
CDR3 length: 15
CDR3 protein: CASSRSRGHTGELFF
CDR3 DNA: TGTGCCAGCAGCCGTTCTAGGGGGCACACCGGGGAGCTGTTTTTT

clone size: NA
J gene: TRBJ2-7
D gene: TRBD2
V gene: TRBV6-2/TRBV6-3
CDR3 length: 17
CDR3 protein: CASSYSTSGNDSYEQYF
CDR3 DNA: TGTGCCAGCAGTTATTCGACTAGCGGGAACGACTCCTACGAGCAGTACTTC

clone size: NA
J gene: TRBJ2-7
D gene: NA
V gene: TRBV19
CDR3 length: 14
CDR3 protein: CASSITGLSYEQYF
CDR3 DNA: TGTGCCAGTAGTATTACGGGACTTTCCTACGAGCAGTACTTC

clone size: NA
J gene: TRBJ1-3
D gene: NA
V gene: TRBV7-6
CDR3 length: 14
CDR3 protein: CASSRQASGNTIYF
CDR3 DNA: TGTGCCAGCAGCCGACAGGCATCTGGAAACACCATATATTTT

clone size: few
J gene: TRBJ1-6
D gene: NA
V gene: TRBV9
CDR3 length: 15
CDR3 protein: CASSLDSSYNSPLHF
CDR3 DNA: TGTGCCAGCAGCCTAGACAGCTCCTATAATTCACCCCTCCACTTT

clone size: few
J gene: TRBJ1-2
D gene: NA
V gene: TRBV12-3/TRBV12-4
CDR3 length: 12
CDR3 protein: CASSLSPRGYTF
CDR3 DNA: TGTGCCAGCAGTTTAAGTCCTCGGGGCTACACCTTC

clone size: NA
J gene: TRBJ1-2
D gene: NA
V gene: TRBV6-5
CDR3 length: 14
CDR3 protein: CASSSLKGGYGYTF
CDR3 DNA: TGTGCCAGCAGTTCGCTTAAAGGAGGCTATGGCTACACCTTC

clone size: once
J gene: TRBJ1-1
D gene: TRBD1
V gene: TRBV3-1/TRBV3-2
CDR3 length: 12
CDR3 protein: CASSQGQGPAFF
CDR3 DNA: TGTGCCAGCAGCCAAGGACAGGGTCCTGCTTTCTTT

clone size: NA
J gene: TRBJ2-7
D gene: TRBD2
V gene: TRBV14
CDR3 length: 15
CDR3 protein: CASSQPGLPSYEQYF
CDR3 DNA: TGTGCCAGCAGCCAACCGGGACTACCCTCCTACGAGCAGTACTTC

clone size: many
J gene: TRBJ2-1
D gene: TRBD2
V gene: TRBV11-3
CDR3 length: 17
CDR3 protein: CASSLGGSGRIYNEQFF
CDR3 DNA: TGTGCCAGCAGCCTCGGGGGTAGCGGGAGAATCTACAATGAGCAGTTCTTC

clone size: NA
J gene: TRBJ1-4
D gene: TRBD1
V gene: TRBV9
CDR3 length: 14
CDR3 protein: CASSPTGVVEKLFF
CDR3 DNA: TGTGCCAGCAGCCCGACAGGGGTCGTTGAAAAACTGTTTTTT

clone size: NA
J gene: TRBJ2-7
D gene: NA
V gene: TRBV7-2
CDR3 length: 13
CDR3 protein: CASSQDIGNEQYF
CDR3 DNA: TGTGCCAGCAGCCAGGACATCGGCAACGAGCAGTACTTC

clone size: NA
J gene: TRBJ2-7
D gene: NA
V gene: TRBV28
CDR3 length: 13
CDR3 protein: CASSFKRYYEQYF
CDR3 DNA: TGTGCCAGCAGTTTCAAGCGATATTACGAGCAGTACTTC

clone size: NA
J gene: TRBJ2-7
D gene: NA
V gene: TRBV7-2
CDR3 length: 14
CDR3 protein: CASSFGGTSYEQYF
CDR3 DNA: TGTGCCAGCAGCTTTGGAGGGACCTCCTACGAGCAGTACTTC

clone size: NA
J gene: TRBJ2-7
D gene: NA
V gene: TRBV18
CDR3 length: 14
CDR3 protein: CASSPPYGSYEQYF
CDR3 DNA: TGTGCCAGCTCACCACCGTACGGTTCCTACGAGCAGTACTTC

clone size: NA
J gene: TRBJ2-5
D gene: TRBD1
V gene: TRBV11-2
CDR3 length: 14
CDR3 protein: CASSLDRGQETQYF
CDR3 DNA: TGTGCCAGCAGCTTGGACAGGGGGCAAGAGACCCAGTACTTC

clone size: NA
J gene: TRBJ1-1
D gene: NA
V gene: TRBV5-4
CDR3 length: 15
CDR3 protein: CASSPEVGTHTEAFF
CDR3 DNA: TGTGCCAGCAGCCCGGAGGTGGGAACTCACACTGAAGCTTTCTTT

clone size: NA
J gene: TRBJ2-1
D gene: NA
V gene: TRBV4-1
CDR3 length: 13
CDR3 protein: CASSKTQGFEQFF
CDR3 DNA: TGCGCCAGCAGCAAAACCCAGGGCTTTGAGCAGTTCTTC

clone size: NA
J gene: TRBJ1-4
D gene: NA
V gene: TRBV3-1/TRBV3-2
CDR3 length: 14
CDR3 protein: CASSQTPRGEKLFF
CDR3 DNA: TGTGCCAGCAGCCAGACACCTCGGGGTGAAAAACTGTTTTTT

clone size: NA
J gene: TRBJ2-1
D gene: TRBD2
V gene: TRBV4-2
CDR3 length: 18
CDR3 protein: CASSLNRLAGAGYNEQFF
CDR3 DNA: TGTGCCAGCAGCCTCAATCGACTAGCGGGGGCCGGGTACAATGAGCAGTTCTTC

clone size: NA
J gene: TRBJ2-1
D gene: TRBD2
V gene: TRBV7-2
CDR3 length: 15
CDR3 protein: CASSRTSGRLNEQFF
CDR3 DNA: TGTGCCAGCAGCCGGACTAGCGGGAGGCTCAATGAGCAGTTCTTC

clone size: NA
J gene: TRBJ1-1
D gene: TRBD1
V gene: TRBV7-2
CDR3 length: 13
CDR3 protein: CASSKDRGTEAFF
CDR3 DNA: TGTGCCAGCAGCAAGGACAGGGGCACTGAAGCTTTCTTT

clone size: NA
J gene: TRBJ2-4
D gene: TRBD2
V gene: TRBV28
CDR3 length: 15
CDR3 protein: CASSEAREDKNIQYF
CDR3 DNA: TGTGCCAGCAGCGAGGCGCGGGAGGACAAAAACATTCAGTACTTC

clone size: once
J gene: TRBJ1-5
D gene: NA
V gene: TRBV21-1
CDR3 length: 16
CDR3 protein: CASSPPGQGNRQPQHF
CDR3 DNA: TGTGCCAGCAGCCCGCCCGGACAGGGGAATCGTCAGCCCCAGCATTTT